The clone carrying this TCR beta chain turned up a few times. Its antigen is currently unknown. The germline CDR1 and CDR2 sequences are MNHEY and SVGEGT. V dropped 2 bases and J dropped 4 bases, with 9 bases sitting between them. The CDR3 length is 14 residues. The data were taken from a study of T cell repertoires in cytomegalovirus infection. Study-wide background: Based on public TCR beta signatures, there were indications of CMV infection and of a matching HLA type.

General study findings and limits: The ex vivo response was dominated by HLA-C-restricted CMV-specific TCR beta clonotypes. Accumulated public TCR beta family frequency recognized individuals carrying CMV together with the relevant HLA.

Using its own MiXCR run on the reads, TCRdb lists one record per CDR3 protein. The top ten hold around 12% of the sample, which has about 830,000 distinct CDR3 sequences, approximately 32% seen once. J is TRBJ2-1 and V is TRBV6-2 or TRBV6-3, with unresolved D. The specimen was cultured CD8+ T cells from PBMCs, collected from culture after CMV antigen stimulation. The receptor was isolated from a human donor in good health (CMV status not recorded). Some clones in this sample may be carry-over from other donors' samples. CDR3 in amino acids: CASSYLPAYNEQFF. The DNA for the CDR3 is TGTGCCAGCAGTTACCTTCCAGCTTACAATGAGCAGTTCTTC.